This TCR beta chain was sequenced in a study of cytomegalovirus exposure and HLA in healthy donors. The overall study: Across 350 to 500 genotyped donors, more than 75% landed in the Caucasian-associated ancestry cluster.

This CDR3 has 14 residues. The V gene lost 7 bases and the J gene lost 0 bases, with 10 bases spanning the gap. In germline, CDR1 is MDHEN, CDR2 SYDVKM. Broader study findings: On later analysis, the bulk of CMV-associated TCR beta chains appeared to be HLA-restricted. The study listed about 150 cytomegalovirus-associated TCR beta chains.

With regard to this clone: What it binds is not known.

The primer mix had 60 Vbeta and 13 Jbeta primers. Produced via immunoSEQ multiplex PCR; TCRdb's table is partial and in-frame only. Altogether some 160,000 clones are present, roughly two thirds being singletons, with the ten largest covering approximately 5.4%. This clonotype was obtained from a woman younger than 30 in good health and CMV-seropositive. The sequenced sample consisted of PBMCs. The chain links TRBV28 to TRBJ1-5; weak D call: TRBD1 (5 bases). CDR3 sequence reads: CASTQAYSNQPQHF. The CDR3 bases are TGTGCCAGCACACAGGCTTATAGCAATCAGCCCCAGCATTTT.